Listed here are 11 T cell receptor beta chains from one sample, sequenced in a study of CD8 T cells in ankylosing spondylitis. TCRdb re-called the 5' RACE reads with MiXCR, one entry per CDR3 protein. The sample yields some 120,000 distinct CDR3 sequences, roughly 13% seen once. The sample taken for sequencing was blood, either unsorted or a sorted T cell fraction (not recorded which). These receptors were obtained from a female donor with ankylosing spondylitis or in good health (not recorded which).

This clonotype was counted many times. This CDR3 is CASSARDRHTGELFF. As DNA, the CDR3 is TGTGCCAGCAGCGCCCGGGACAGACACACCGGGGAGCTGTTTTTT. This chain connects TRBV7-9 to TRBJ2-2; TRBD1 matches at 7 bases. V lost 5 bases and J lost 3; bases outside the gene matches: 6. The germline gives CDR1 SEHNR, CDR2 FQNEAQ (reference sequence). This CDR3 is built from 15 residues.

This clonotype has ten or more counts. This chain links TRBV12-3 or TRBV12-4 with TRBJ1-3; D gene ambiguous. The germline V and J ends were trimmed by 6 bases and 2 bases, with 8 bases remaining between them. The CDR3 is 13 residues long. The CDR3 nucleotides are TGTGCCAGCAGCTATGGGGCTGGAAACACCATATATTTT. Its translation: CASSYGAGNTIYF.

This chain joins TRBV7-9 and TRBJ2-3; D call uncertain. Trimming removed 6 bases at V and 1 base at J, with 14 bases between. The CDR3 consists of 15 residues. From germline, CDR1 is SEHNR and CDR2 FQNEAQ (reference sequence). Here the CDR3 reads CASRDPPGGTDTQYF. Here the CDR3 DNA reads TGTGCCAGCAGGGATCCCCCCGGCGGCACAGATACGCAGTATTTT.

In this sample, this clonotype turned up many times. The junction differs from germline at one of its ends, possibly a read error. The V gene is TRBV12-3 or TRBV12-4, the J gene TRBJ1-2; no clear D. The CDR3 runs to 12 residues. The CDR3 DNA is TGTGCCAGCAGCTTAGGTCCCTATGGCTACACCTTC. This translates into CASSLGPYGYTF.

This clonotype showed up just a few times. The chain uses TRBV7-2 and TRBJ2-3, with 7 bases lining up with TRBD2. This CDR3 spans 13 amino acids. The V gene's germline CDR1 is SGHTA and CDR2 FQGNSA. V was clipped by 6 bases and J by 4 bases; unmatched bases: 4. The CDR3 sequence is CASRTGGADTQYF. For the CDR3, the DNA is TGTGCCAGCAGAACGGGGGGAGCAGATACGCAGTATTTT.

Ten or more counts support this clonotype. The CDR3 loop is CAGKQGNPGNTIYF. CDR3 sequence (DNA): TGTGCCGGAAAACAGGGTAACCCTGGAAACACCATATATTTT. This chain links TRBV12-3 or TRBV12-4 with TRBJ1-3, with D possibly TRBD1 on 6 matching bases. The CDR3 runs to 14 residues. V lost 11 bases and J lost 2, with 16 bases in between.

This clonotype was seen many times. The rearrangement joins TRBV12-3 or TRBV12-4 to TRBJ2-7; TRBD1 aligns across 8 bases. CDR3 length: 16 amino acids. Trimming cost V 6 bases and J 2 bases; bases outside gene matches: 12. CDR3: CASRNPKRTGPYEQYF. The CDR3 nucleotides read TGTGCCAGCAGAAACCCTAAAAGGACAGGGCCCTACGAGCAGTACTTC.

This clonotype showed up just once. The germline gene is not matched at one end of the junction; a read error may be the cause. The rearrangement links TRBV7-9 to TRBJ2-3; 8 nucleotides agree with TRBD2. Germline CDR1 is SEHNR and CDR2 is FQNEAQ (reference sequence). This CDR3 region has 15 residues. CDR3 DNA: TGTACCAGCAGCCCTAAAGGGCGGGGGGCAGATACGCAGTATTTT. It codes for CTSSPKGRGADTQYF.

This clonotype was seen more than once but under ten times. The chain uses TRBV5-6 and TRBJ1-5; 9 nucleotides match TRBD1. V shed 3 bases, J shed 4 bases, and the junction held 11 bases outside the gene matches. In germline, CDR1 is SGHDT, CDR2 YYEEEE. The CDR3 extends over 17 amino acids. CDR3 DNA sequence: TGTGCCAGCAGCTCGGGACAGGGTAGAATTCGGAATCAGCCCCAGCATTTT. Translating gives CASSSGQGRIRNQPQHF.

This clonotype was counted only a few times. The chain joins TRBV11-2 to TRBJ2-3, with 8 bases that match TRBD2. After removal of 4 bases from V and 2 bases from J, the junction contained 14 bases not matched to a gene. In germline, CDR1 is SGHAT, CDR2 FQNNGV. CDR3 length: 18 amino acids. The CDR3 here is CASSYPDSGKITTDTQYF. The CDR3 DNA is TGTGCCAGCAGCTACCCGGATAGCGGGAAAATAACCACAGATACGCAGTATTTT.

This clonotype has a handful of counts. CDR3 DNA sequence: TGCGCCAGCAGTGTCGAGGGACTGCCTACCAACGAGCAGTACTTC. Translation gives CASSVEGLPTNEQYF. The chain employs TRBV5-1 and TRBJ2-7, with TRBD2 as a possible D gene (6 bases). CDR1 and CDR2 (germline): SGHRS, YFSETQ. The CDR3 extends over 15 amino acids. V was pared by 5 bases and J by 5 bases, with 20 bases between.